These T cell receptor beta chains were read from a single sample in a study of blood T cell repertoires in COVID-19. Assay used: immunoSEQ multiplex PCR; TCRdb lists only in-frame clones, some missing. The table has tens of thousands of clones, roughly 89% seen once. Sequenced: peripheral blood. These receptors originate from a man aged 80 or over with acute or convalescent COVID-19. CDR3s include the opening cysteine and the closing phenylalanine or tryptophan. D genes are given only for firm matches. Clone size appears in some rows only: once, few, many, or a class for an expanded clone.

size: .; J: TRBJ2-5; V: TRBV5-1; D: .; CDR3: CASSFDNFRETQYF; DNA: TGCGCCAGCAGCTTCGACAATTTTAGAGAGACCCAGTACTTC
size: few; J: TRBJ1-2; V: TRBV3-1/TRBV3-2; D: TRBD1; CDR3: CASSQGQGTYGYTF; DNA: TGTGCCAGCAGCCAAGGACAGGGAACCTATGGCTACACCTTC
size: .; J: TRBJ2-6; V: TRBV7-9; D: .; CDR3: CASSPSSGANVLTF; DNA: TGTGCCAGCAGCCCTAGCTCTGGGGCCAACGTCCTGACTTTC
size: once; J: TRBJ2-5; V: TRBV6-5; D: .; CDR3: CASSFGETQYF; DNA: TGTGCCAGCAGTTTCGGTGAGACCCAGTACTTC
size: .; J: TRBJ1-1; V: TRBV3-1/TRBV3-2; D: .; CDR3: CASSTPSGAEAFF; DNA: TGTGCCAGCAGCACCCCAAGCGGGGCTGAAGCTTTCTTT
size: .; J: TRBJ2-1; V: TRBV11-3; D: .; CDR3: CASSSSGANEQFF; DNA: TGTGCCAGCAGCTCCTCGGGAGCAAATGAGCAGTTCTTC
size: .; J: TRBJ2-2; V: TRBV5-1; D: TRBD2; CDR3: CASQSGGATLRELFF; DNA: TGCGCCAGTCAGAGCGGGGGGGCCACACTTCGGGAGCTGTTTTTT
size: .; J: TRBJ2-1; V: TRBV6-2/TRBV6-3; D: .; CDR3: CASSVDSYNEQFF; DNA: TGTGCCAGCAGTGTGGACAGTTACAATGAGCAGTTCTTC
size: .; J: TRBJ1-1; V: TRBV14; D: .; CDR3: CASSQDNRKAFF; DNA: TGTGCCAGCAGCCAAGATAATCGTAAAGCTTTCTTT
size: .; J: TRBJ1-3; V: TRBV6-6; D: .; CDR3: CASSLGQGNTIYF; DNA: TGTGCCAGCAGCTTGGGACAAGGAAACACCATATATTTT
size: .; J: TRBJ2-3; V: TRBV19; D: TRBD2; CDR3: CASSNRLAGGTDTQYF; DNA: TGTGCCAGTAGTAACCGACTAGCGGGGGGCACAGATACGCAGTATTTT
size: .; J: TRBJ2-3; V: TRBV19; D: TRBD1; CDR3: CASTLTGEGTDTQYF; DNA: TGTGCCAGTACCCTGACAGGGGAGGGCACAGATACGCAGTATTTT
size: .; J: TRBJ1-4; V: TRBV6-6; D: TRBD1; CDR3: CASKQGGLNEKLFF; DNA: TGTGCCAGCAAACAGGGGGGTCTTAATGAAAAACTGTTTTTT
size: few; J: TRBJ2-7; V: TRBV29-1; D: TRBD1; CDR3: CSTGQGNEQYF; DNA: TGCAGCACGGGACAGGGGAACGAGCAGTACTTC
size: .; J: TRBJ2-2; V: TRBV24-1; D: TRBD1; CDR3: CATSDIGQGNTGELFF; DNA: TGTGCCACCAGTGACATAGGACAGGGAAACACCGGGGAGCTGTTTTTT
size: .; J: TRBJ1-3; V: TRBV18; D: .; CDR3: CASSPRQQSSGNTIYF; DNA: TGTGCCAGCTCACCACGTCAACAGTCCTCTGGAAACACCATATATTTT
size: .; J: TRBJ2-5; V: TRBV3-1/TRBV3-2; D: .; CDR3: CASSSRGSETQYF; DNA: TGTGCCAGCAGCTCCCGGGGTTCGGAGACCCAGTACTTC